The 10 T cell receptor beta chains reported below all come from one sample, sequenced in a study of cytomegalovirus exposure and HLA in healthy donors. A multiplex PCR was run with 60 Vbeta primers and 13 Jbeta primers. Data came from immunoSEQ multiplex PCR; TCRdb stores just in-frame clones and leaves some out. This table has roughly 180,000 clones, just under 80% appearing once. Sample: PBMCs. The receptor set was obtained from a man aged 25 to 40 in good health and CMV-seronegative.

This chain connects TRBV4-3 to TRBJ2-1; possible D gene TRBD2, 5 bases. Germline V CDR1 and CDR2: LGHNA, YSLEER. Trimming shortened V by 4 bases and J by 4 bases, and 14 bases separated the two germline ends. This CDR3 region has 15 residues. CDR3 region: CASSPGESSYNEQFF. In nucleotides, the CDR3 is TGCGCCAGCAGCCCCGGGGAGTCCTCTTACAATGAGCAGTTCTTC.

Only a few counts were recorded for this clone. CDR3 loop: CASSYESSYNSPLHF. In nucleotides, the CDR3 is TGCGCCAGCAGCTACGAGAGCTCCTATAATTCACCCCTCCACTTT. This rearrangement joins TRBV5-1 to TRBJ1-6; D gene ambiguous. The CDR3 sequence is 15 residues long. V was shortened by 3 bases and J by 0 bases, with 7 bases between the two germline ends. In germline, CDR1 is SGHRS, CDR2 YFSETQ.

CDR3 sequence (DNA): TGTGCCATCGGCTTGTCGCTCAAAGAGCAGTTCTTC. Translating gives CAIGLSLKEQFF. V gene TRBV10-3 combines with J gene TRBJ2-1; the D is unclear. From germline, CDR1 is ENHRY and CDR2 SYGVKD. Trimming took 8 bases from V and 10 from J, leaving 15 bases between them. The CDR3 has 12 amino acids.

This sequence joins TRBV2 and TRBJ1-1; TRBD1 agrees at 9 bases. There are 15 residues in the CDR3. V gave up 6 bases and J gave up 1 base; unmatched junction bases: 6. In germline, CDR1 is SNHLY, CDR2 FYNNEI. The CDR3 bases are TGTGCCAGCAGGAGAGGGACAGGGTGGAACACTGAAGCTTTCTTT. This encodes CASRRGTGWNTEAFF.

This chain joins TRBV4-3 and TRBJ2-5, with 9 bases that match TRBD2. TRBJ2-7 explains the end of the DNA better; the J call may be wrong. The CDR3 sequence is 14 residues long. Germline V gives CDR1 LGHNA, CDR2 YSLEER. The CDR3 spells CASSPSGGSYEQYF. The CDR3 DNA follows: TGCGCCAGCAGCCCCAGCGGGGGGTCCTACGAGCAGTACTTC.

V gene TRBV25-1 combines with J gene TRBJ2-1; D is ambiguous. The CDR3 spans 16 residues. V dropped 7 bases and J dropped 0 bases, with 16 bases sitting between them. Germline CDR1 MGHDK, CDR2 SYGVNS. The CDR3, as DNA: TGTGCCAGCACTTTGAGTACGGTGAACTCCTACAATGAGCAGTTCTTC. This sequence encodes CASTLSTVNSYNEQFF.

This clone came up once. Relative to the germline gene, one junction end is altered; a read error may explain this. The chain has TRBV7-7 and TRBJ2-3; 11 bases map to TRBD2. Germline V gives CDR1 SSHAT, CDR2 FNYEAQ (reference sequence). The CDR3 sequence is 15 residues long. CDR3 protein: CASSLVAGGQDTQYF. The CDR3 DNA reads TGTGCTAGCAGCTTAGTAGCGGGGGGGCAAGATACGCAGTATTTT.

The chain employs TRBV10-3 and TRBJ2-3, with D possibly TRBD1 on 6 matching bases. The CDR3 spans 15 residues. CDR1 ENHRY and CDR2 SYGVKD come from the germline V gene. V was clipped by 11 bases and J by 2 bases, with 20 bases between them. The CDR3 DNA is TGTGCCGCTAAAGCCGACAGGTCGATCACAGATACGCAGTATTTT. Residues: CAAKADRSITDTQYF.

The DNA of the CDR3 is TGTGCCAGCACCCCTTCAGGGGGGTATGAGCAGTTCTTC. Residues: CASTPSGGYEQFF. This sequence joins TRBV27 and TRBJ2-1; D perhaps matches TRBD1 (7 bases). Trimming cost V 7 bases and J 8 bases, with 15 bases left between them. CDR3 length: 13 residues. Germline V gene data show CDR1 as MNHEY and CDR2 as SMNVEV (reference sequence).

This clone was found a few times. The genes are TRBV6-5 and TRBJ2-1; 7 bases match TRBD1. Germline CDR1 MNHEY, CDR2 SVGAGI. Germline trimming cut 6 bases from V and 10 bases from J; bases unmatched to any gene: 3. The CDR3 has 11 amino acids. The CDR3: CASRATGEQFF. The DNA for the CDR3 is TGTGCCAGCAGGGCGACAGGGGAGCAGTTCTTC.